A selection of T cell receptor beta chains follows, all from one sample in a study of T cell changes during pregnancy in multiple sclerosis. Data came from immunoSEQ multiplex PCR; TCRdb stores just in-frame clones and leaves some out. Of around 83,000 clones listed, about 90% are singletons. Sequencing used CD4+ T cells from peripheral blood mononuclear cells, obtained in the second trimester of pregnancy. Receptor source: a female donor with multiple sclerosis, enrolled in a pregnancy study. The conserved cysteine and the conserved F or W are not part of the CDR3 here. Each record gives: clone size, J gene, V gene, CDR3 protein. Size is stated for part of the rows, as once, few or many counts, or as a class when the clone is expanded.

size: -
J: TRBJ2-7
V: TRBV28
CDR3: ASSSKSTWYYSYEQY

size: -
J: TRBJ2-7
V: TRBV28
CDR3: ASSLATAYEQY

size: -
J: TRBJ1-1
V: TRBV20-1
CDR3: SATQMRAF

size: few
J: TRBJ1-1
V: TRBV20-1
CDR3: SANRAKEAF

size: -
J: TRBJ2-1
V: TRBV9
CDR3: ASSAGLAGNEQF

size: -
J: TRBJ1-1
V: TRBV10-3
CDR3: AIRWDSLNTEAF

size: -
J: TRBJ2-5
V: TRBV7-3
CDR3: ASSSGLAGDRTQY

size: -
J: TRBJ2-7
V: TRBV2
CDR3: ASSVLNGRAAYEQY

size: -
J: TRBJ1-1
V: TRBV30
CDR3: AWRVLGRMRHEAF

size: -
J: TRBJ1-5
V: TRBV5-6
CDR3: ASSSPGRGKPQH

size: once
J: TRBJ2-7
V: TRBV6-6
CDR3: ASSVRDKIYEQY

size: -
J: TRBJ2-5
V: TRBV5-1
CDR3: ASSPPGQGKETQY

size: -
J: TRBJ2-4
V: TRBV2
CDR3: ASSERGGRNIQY

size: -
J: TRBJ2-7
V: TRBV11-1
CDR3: ASSSRGRGGQPYEQY

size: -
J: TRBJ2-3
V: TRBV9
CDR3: ASRRGVADTQY

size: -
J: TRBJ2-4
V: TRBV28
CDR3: ASRLGQSKNIQY

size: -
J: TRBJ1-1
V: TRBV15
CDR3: ATSRDLRGTEAF

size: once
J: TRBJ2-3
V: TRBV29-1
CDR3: SADSWTNPDTQY

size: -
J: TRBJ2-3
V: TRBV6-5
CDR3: ASRLGQGAADTQY

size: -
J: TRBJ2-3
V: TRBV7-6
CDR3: ASSWGQGVGDTQY

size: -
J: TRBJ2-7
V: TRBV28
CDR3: ASTGYSSYEQY

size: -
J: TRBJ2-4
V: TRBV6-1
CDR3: ASSEQGAHIQY

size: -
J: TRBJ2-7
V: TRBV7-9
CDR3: ASSLVPGQGVYEQY

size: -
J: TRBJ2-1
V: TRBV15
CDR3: ATSRDEGEQF

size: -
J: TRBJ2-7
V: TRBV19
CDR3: ASSIDRNYEQY

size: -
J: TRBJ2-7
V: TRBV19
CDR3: ASSIGGGLDSYEQY

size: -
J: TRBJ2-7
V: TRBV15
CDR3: ATSRDLRGSYEQY

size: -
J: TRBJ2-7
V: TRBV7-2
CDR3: ASSGLAGSYIVGQY

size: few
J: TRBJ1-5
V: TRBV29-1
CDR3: SVGGQGNQPQH

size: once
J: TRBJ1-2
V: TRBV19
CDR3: ASSMTPGPRQGLEYT